Listed here are 28 T cell receptor beta chains from one sample, sequenced in a study of blood T cell repertoires in COVID-19 (dated by TCRdb to about 2020). Libraries were made using the immunoSEQ multiplex PCR assay. Imported from immuneACCESS, the table was reduced by TCRdb to in-frame sequences with V and J called. These copies leave out some clones; in studies compared against another copy, an unresolved V gene accounts for under half, and the cause of the remainder is not known. This sample holds around 300,000 clones; around 87% were observed only once. Jointly, the top ten make up about 5.7% of the sample. Material: PBMCs or T cells enriched from blood (not recorded which). These TCRs come from a woman in her 30s who had recovered from COVID-19.

This chain joins TRBV19 and TRBJ1-4; D perhaps matches TRBD1 (5 bases). V was shortened by 5 bases and J by 6 bases, with 13 bases between the two germline ends. Germline lookup yields CDR1 LNHDA and CDR2 SQIVND (reference sequence). The CDR3 loop spans 14 amino acids. CDR3 protein: CASSPRGGDEKLFF. In DNA form, the CDR3 reads TGTGCCAGTAGTCCGAGGGGAGGAGATGAAAAACTGTTTTTT.

The chain has TRBV7-9 and TRBJ2-1, with TRBD2 matching over 7 bases. Germline lookup yields CDR1 SEHNR and CDR2 FQNEAQ (reference sequence). Trimming cost V 2 bases and J 15 bases; bases outside gene matches: 19. CDR3 size: 16 residues. The CDR3 sequence is CASSLSGGAVPLIGFF. The CDR3 DNA is TGTGCCAGCAGCTTATCGGGGGGTGCGGTGCCTCTTATTGGGTTCTTC.

V and J are TRBV7-2 and TRBJ2-7; D call uncertain. From germline, CDR1 is SGHTA and CDR2 FQGNSA. The CDR3 sequence is 11 residues long. V was cut by 3 bases and J by 6 bases, with 6 bases left in between. The CDR3 nucleotides are TGTGCCAGCAGCTTCACTACCGAGCAGTACTTC. It yields the protein CASSFTTEQYF. Drawing the rest from reference TRBV7-2 and TRBJ2-7, the complete variable domain is GAGVSQSPSNKVTEKGKDVELRCDPISGHTALYWYRQSLGQGLEFLIYFQGNSAPDKSGLPSDRFSAERTGGSVSTLTIQRTQQEDSAVYLCASSFTTEQYFGPGTRLTVT.

The V gene is TRBV5-1, the J gene TRBJ1-3; D gene unclear. The CDR3 totals 13 residues. Germline CDR1 reads SGHRS; CDR2 reads YFSETQ. The V end was cut by 1 base, the J end by 4 bases, with 6 bases between. DNA of the CDR3: TGCGCCAGCAGCTTGACAGAAGGAAACACCATATATTTT. This codes for CASSLTEGNTIYF.

The V call is TRBV5-4, the J call TRBJ1-6; 7 bases are a match to TRBD1. This CDR3 is built from 16 residues. Losses at the gene ends were 4 bases for V and 5 bases for J; bases not matched to a gene: 9. The V gene's germline CDR1 is SGHNT and CDR2 YYREEE (reference sequence). CDR3 nucleotides: TGTGCCAGCAGCGGCGAACAGGGGTTGGATAATTCACCCCTCCACTTT. It yields the protein CASSGEQGLDNSPLHF.

The DNA for the CDR3 is TGTGCCAGCCGCGGACAGGGCCTAGCCAAAAACATTCAGTACTTC. It yields the protein CASRGQGLAKNIQYF. This sequence joins TRBV28 and TRBJ2-4; TRBD1 matches at 8 bases. The CDR3 covers 15 residues. The germline V gene encodes CDR1 MDHEN and CDR2 SYDVKM. Trimming removed 8 bases from V and 0 bases from J; junction bases left unmatched: 6. Full variable domain (remainder filled in from reference TRBV28 and TRBJ2-4): DVKVTQSSRYLVKRTGEKVFLECVQDMDHENMFWYRQDPGLGLRLIYFSYDVKMKEKGDIPEGYSVSREKKERFSLILESASTNQTSMYLCASRGQGLAKNIQYFGAGTRLSVL.

The chain joins TRBV27 to TRBJ2-7; TRBD1 might be the D (5 bases). V dropped 2 bases and J dropped 4 bases, with 12 bases sitting between them. This CDR3 spans 14 amino acids. Germline values: CDR1 MNHEY, CDR2 SMNVEV (reference sequence). The CDR3 DNA is TGTGCCAGCAGTTTAGTCCAGGGCCCGTACGAGCAGTACTTC. Its protein is CASSLVQGPYEQYF.

The chain combines TRBV7-3 with TRBJ2-1; no clear D gene. The ends were cut back, 6 bases at V and 7 bases at J, with 13 bases in the middle. This CDR3 is 13 amino acids long. The germline V gene encodes CDR1 SGHTA and CDR2 FQGTGA. CDR3 sequence (DNA): TGTGCCAGCAGTTTGTCTGGAGAGAATGAGCAGTTCTTC. The encoded protein is CASSLSGENEQFF.

J is TRBJ1-5 and V is TRBV3-1 (or the pseudogene TRBV3-2); D is perhaps TRBD1 (5 bases). The CDR3 has 16 residues. The germline V gene has CDR1 LGHDT and CDR2 YNNKEL (reference sequence). The germline V and J ends were trimmed by 4 bases and 5 bases, with 18 bases remaining between them. The CDR3 nucleotides are TGTGCCAGCAGCCGAAGCGGGGGACCGATGGATCAGCCCCAGCATTTT. This translates into CASSRSGGPMDQPQHF.

The rearrangement uses TRBV15 and TRBJ2-1; 8 nucleotides line up with TRBD1. After removal of 2 bases from V and 5 bases from J, the junction contained 8 bases not matched to a gene. Germline V gives CDR1 LNHNV, CDR2 YYDKDF (reference sequence). CDR3 length: 16 residues. The CDR3 loop is CATSRLQGVSHNEQFF. The CDR3 DNA follows: TGTGCCACCAGCAGACTACAGGGGGTGTCACACAATGAGCAGTTCTTC.

This clone was recorded once. The chain links TRBV6-4 to TRBJ1-1; TRBD1 aligns across 7 bases. Germline lookup yields CDR1 MRHNA and CDR2 SNTAGT. This CDR3 region has 15 residues. V dropped 0 bases and J dropped 1; count of bases not matched to a gene: 2. CDR3: CASSDSGQRNTEAFF. In DNA, the CDR3 is TGTGCCAGCAGTGACTCGGGACAGAGGAACACTGAAGCTTTCTTT.

The chain couples TRBV4-2 to TRBJ2-3; D is unresolved. This CDR3 contains 14 residues. Trimming left V 0 bases short and J 7 bases short, with 11 bases between. Per the germline V gene, CDR1 is LGHNA and CDR2 is YNFKEQ. The DNA of the CDR3 is TGTGCCAGCAGCCAAGAGGCGGATTACTATACGCAGTATTTT. Translated, it gives CASSQEADYYTQYF.

This clone was observed a few times. The chain employs TRBV10-3 and TRBJ1-5; 7 bases are shared with TRBD1. Per germline, CDR1 ENHRY and CDR2 SYGVKD. The CDR3 has 21 residues. Trimming removed 5 bases from V and 2 bases from J; junction bases left unmatched: 24. CDR3: CAISSAFEGQGVGLGNQPQHF. Here the CDR3 DNA reads TGTGCCATCAGTTCAGCTTTTGAAGGTCAGGGGGTCGGCTTGGGCAATCAGCCCCAGCATTTT.

V is TRBV7-6 and J is TRBJ2-3; a possible D gene is TRBD2 (7 bases). Germline V gene lookup returns CDR1 SGHVS and CDR2 FNYEAQ. The CDR3 is made up of 15 amino acids. Between the trimmed V and J ends, which lost 1 base and 6 bases, there was a span of 14 bases. Here the CDR3 DNA reads TGTGCCAGCAGCTTAGGTAGGGGGGGGCCCGATACGCAGTATTTT. Encoded protein: CASSLGRGGPDTQYF.

This sequence joins TRBV21-1 and TRBJ1-5; the DNA was not compared with TRBD1, the D call given in the table. TRBV21-1 is a recognized pseudogene. CDR3 size: 17 residues. CDR3 amino acids: CASSLPKGRWGNQPQHF. The CDR3 bases are TGTGCCAGCAGCCTACCTAAGGGGCGATGGGGCAATCAGCCCCAGCATTTT.

In its sample, this clone was seen once. The genes are TRBV15 and TRBJ2-7, with D perhaps TRBD1 (5 bases). V dropped 7 bases and J dropped 0 bases, with 10 bases sitting between them. CDR1 and CDR2 (germline): LNHNV, YYDKDF (reference sequence). This CDR3 contains 13 residues. CDR3 bases: TGTGCCACCATGGACATTAGCTCCTACGAGCAGTACTTC. It codes for CATMDISSYEQYF.

The V call is TRBV4-3, the J call TRBJ2-1; 7 bases fit TRBD2. V dropped 3 bases and J dropped 9; count of bases not matched to a gene: 8. The CDR3 length is 14 residues. Germline CDR1 and CDR2: LGHNA and YSLEER. Written as DNA, the CDR3 is TGCGCCAGCAGCCACGAGAGAATAGCGGGTGAGCAGTTCTTC. Translating it yields CASSHERIAGEQFF.

Only one count was recorded for this clone. At the DNA level, this CDR3 is encoded by other sequences in the same sample as well. This chain links TRBV12-3 or TRBV12-4 with TRBJ1-2, with TRBD1 identical over 7 bases. This CDR3 is 13 amino acids long. With V trimmed by 6 bases and J by 5 bases, 6 bases remained unmatched. In DNA form, the CDR3 reads TGTGCCAGCAGCTCGGGACAGAGTTATGGCTACACCTTC. Its translation is CASSSGQSYGYTF.

CDR3 amino acids: CASSPDSFYGYTF. CDR3 bases: TGTGCCAGCTCACCGGACAGCTTCTATGGCTACACCTTC. The V call is TRBV18, the J call TRBJ1-2, with D perhaps matching TRBD1 (6 bases). V was cut by 3 bases and J by 4 bases, with 9 bases left in between. The germline gives CDR1 KGHSH, CDR2 LQKENI. This CDR3 is 13 amino acids long. The full variable domain, with the rest looked up from reference TRBV18 and TRBJ1-2, is NAGVMQNPRHLVRRRGQEARLRCSPMKGHSHVYWYRQLPEEGLKFMVYLQKENIIDESGMPKERFSAEFPKEGPSILRIQQVVRGDSAAYFCASSPDSFYGYTFGSGTRLTVV.

V usage is TRBV14 and J usage is TRBJ2-5; TRBD1 is a possible D gene (6 bases). Trimming left V 3 bases short and J 7 bases short, with 18 bases between. The CDR3 is 15 amino acids. Germline V gene sequence: CDR1 SGHDN, CDR2 FVKESK. CDR3 amino acids: CASSQLQGPAATQYF. The CDR3 DNA is TGTGCCAGCAGCCAGTTACAGGGACCCGCAGCGACCCAGTACTTC.

This clone was recorded only once. The chain uses TRBV25-1 and TRBJ1-1; D not resolved. Germline CDR1 and CDR2: MGHDK and SYGVNS. This CDR3 contains 12 residues. The V end lost 7 bases, the J end lost 9 bases, and 15 bases lay between the germline ends. CDR3 loop: CASTTHGDKAFF. Written as DNA, the CDR3 is TGTGCCAGCACCACCCACGGGGATAAAGCTTTCTTT.

The chain links TRBV7-9 to TRBJ2-7; a possible D gene is TRBD1 (5 bases). V gave up 1 base and J gave up 8 bases, with 9 bases separating them. The CDR3 runs to 12 residues. Germline V gene sequence: CDR1 SEHNR, CDR2 FQNEAQ (reference sequence). The CDR3 reads CASSLDRFQQYF. In DNA, the CDR3 is TGTGCCAGCAGCTTAGACAGGTTTCAGCAGTACTTC.

V gene TRBV6-5 combines with J gene TRBJ1-2; D may be TRBD1 (5 bases). This CDR3 is built from 15 residues. CDR1 is MNHEY, CDR2 SVGAGI, per germline. V shed 5 bases and J shed 4 bases, with 17 bases lying between them. This CDR3 reads CASSTLQGPSYGYTF. The CDR3 region has the DNA TGTGCCAGCAGTACCCTCCAGGGCCCTAGCTATGGCTACACCTTC.

This chain links TRBV6-1 with TRBJ1-2; TRBD1 is a possible D gene (6 bases). This CDR3 is 15 amino acids long. The germline CDR1 and CDR2 sequences are MNHNS and SASEGT. V lost 0 bases to trimming and J lost 3 bases, with 11 bases between them. The CDR3 DNA reads TGTGCCAGCAGTGAAGCGTCAGGACAGTACTATGGCTACACCTTC. Translated, it gives CASSEASGQYYGYTF.

The V and J genes are TRBV29-1 and TRBJ2-7; weak D call: TRBD1 (6 bases). V dropped 6 bases and J dropped 0 bases, with 21 bases sitting between them. Germline assignment: CDR1 SQVTM and CDR2 ANQGSEA. The CDR3 consists of 16 residues. The CDR3 coding sequence is TGCAGCGTCGCCCGAGAGGGTAACAGGGTCTCCTACGAGCAGTACTTC. This encodes CSVAREGNRVSYEQYF.

The chain couples TRBV5-1 to TRBJ1-4, with D possibly being TRBD1 (6 bases). CDR1 SGHRS and CDR2 YFSETQ come from the germline V gene. V shed 0 bases and J shed 6 bases, with 12 bases lying between them. The CDR3 totals 15 residues. CDR3 loop: CASSLGGLEYEKLFF. CDR3 in DNA: TGCGCCAGCAGCTTGGGGGGGCTAGAATATGAAAAACTGTTTTTT.

J is TRBJ1-1 and V is TRBV5-1; 7 bases line up with TRBD1. From germline, CDR1 is SGHRS and CDR2 YFSETQ. V gave up 4 bases and J gave up 4 bases; unmatched junction bases: 7. CDR3 length: 14 amino acids. CDR3 in amino acids: CASSPETGFTEAFF. CDR3 nucleotide sequence: TGCGCCAGCAGCCCCGAGACAGGGTTCACTGAAGCTTTCTTT.

In this sample, this clone turned up a few times. The rearrangement links TRBV12-3 or TRBV12-4 to TRBJ1-1, with D uncertain. CDR3 length equals 12 residues. The germline V and J ends were trimmed by 3 bases and 7 bases, with 9 bases remaining between them. Here the CDR3 reads CASSLFPGEAFF. As DNA, the CDR3 is TGTGCCAGCAGTTTGTTCCCGGGTGAAGCTTTCTTT.